Shown below are 20 T cell receptor beta chains from a single sample sequenced in a study of OX40 agonist ivuxolimab in advanced cancers. Data came from immunoSEQ multiplex PCR; TCRdb stores just in-frame clones and leaves some out. The sample includes tens of thousands of clones, approximately 80% of them seen just once. The sequenced sample was CD4+ or CD8+ T cells sorted from blood, obtained in a trial of the OX40 agonist ivuxolimab. Receptors originate from an adult with an advanced solid tumor such as melanoma, head and neck, liver or kidney cancer.

V is TRBV5-1 and J is TRBJ1-1; 7 bases are a match to TRBD1. CDR1 SGHRS and CDR2 YFSETQ come from the germline V gene. V dropped 6 bases and J dropped 2; count of bases not matched to a gene: 7. The CDR3 is 14 residues long. CDR3 protein: CASTEGAANTEAFF. The CDR3 DNA sequence: TGCGCCAGCACCGAGGGGGCAGCTAACACTGAAGCTTTCTTT.

CDR3 residues: CASSGTGGAPYGYTF. The CDR3, as DNA: TGTGCCAGCAGTGGGACAGGGGGCGCCCCCTATGGCTACACCTTC. The rearrangement joins TRBV2 to TRBJ1-2; 11 nucleotides line up with TRBD1. The trim removed 4 bases at V and 4 bases at J, leaving 5 bases unmatched. The germline V gene encodes CDR1 SNHLY and CDR2 FYNNEI. The CDR3 extends over 15 amino acids.

V usage is TRBV6-6 and J usage is TRBJ2-7; 8 bases fit TRBD2. This CDR3 has 15 amino acids. Germline V gene sequence: CDR1 MNHNY, CDR2 SVGAGI (reference sequence). Losses at the gene ends were 2 bases for V and 1 base for J; bases not matched to a gene: 4. Here the CDR3 DNA reads TGTGCCAGCAGTTACGCTAGCGGGCGTTCCTACGAGCAGTACTTC. Amino acids: CASSYASGRSYEQYF.

The chain combines TRBV7-9 with TRBJ1-3, with D tentatively TRBD1 (5 bases). The CDR3 has 19 amino acids. Deletions cut 5 bases from V and 2 bases from J, with 25 bases between. Germline lookup yields CDR1 SEHNR and CDR2 FQNEAQ (reference sequence). The CDR3 is CASSPKRGQGDWAGNTIYF. CDR3 nucleotide sequence: TGTGCCAGCAGCCCCAAGAGGGGCCAGGGAGATTGGGCTGGAAACACCATATATTTT.

This sequence joins TRBV13 and TRBJ2-7; 11 bases are shared with TRBD1. The V gene end was trimmed by 8 bases and the J gene end by 6 bases; junction bases not matched to a gene: 3. This CDR3 is 12 amino acids long. The germline V gene has CDR1 PRHDT and CDR2 FYEKMQ (reference sequence). CDR3 protein: CASSDRGLEQYF. CDR3 nucleotides: TGTGCCAGCTCGGACAGGGGGCTCGAGCAGTACTTC.

Comments on this clone: The junction shows a germline mismatch at one end, possibly a read error. The chain is built from TRBV7-3 and TRBJ2-7; possible D gene TRBD2, 7 bases. The length of the CDR3 is 14 residues. Germline loops: CDR1 SGHTA, CDR2 FQGTGA. The CDR3 is CASSITGGQPGMDF. CDR3 in DNA: TGTGCCAGCAGCATCACCGGGGGGCAGCCGGGAATGGACTTC.

The J gene is TRBJ1-1, the V gene TRBV6-5; 9 nucleotides align to TRBD1. Trimming took 2 bases from V and 4 from J; bases not matched to a gene: 2. This CDR3 comprises 14 residues. Germline CDR1 and CDR2: MNHEY and SVGAGI. The CDR3 nucleotides read TGTGCCAGCAGTTACGACAGGGGGGGCACTGAAGCTTTCTTT. Its translation is CASSYDRGGTEAFF.

This clone turned up a few times. The chain carries TRBV9 and TRBJ2-1; a possible D gene is TRBD1 (6 bases). Per germline, CDR1 SGDLS and CDR2 YYNGEE. The CDR3 spans 15 residues. V lost 3 bases, J lost 7 bases, and 17 bases lay in between. This chain's CDR3 is CASSAGQQPSNEQFF. CDR3 DNA: TGTGCCAGCAGCGCCGGACAGCAGCCTTCTAATGAGCAGTTCTTC.

The J gene is TRBJ2-2, the V gene TRBV5-4, with TRBD1 matching over 9 bases. The ends lost 4 bases at V and 0 bases at J; junction bases unmatched: 7. Per the germline V gene, CDR1 is SGHNT and CDR2 is YYREEE (reference sequence). The CDR3 consists of 17 residues. CDR3 region: CASSPDGTGTNTGELFF. The CDR3 region has the DNA TGTGCCAGCAGCCCAGACGGGACAGGGACGAACACCGGGGAGCTGTTTTTT.

J is TRBJ2-1 and V is TRBV28, with D perhaps matching TRBD2 (5 bases). The CDR3 is made up of 12 amino acids. V was clipped by 4 bases and J by 10 bases, with 11 bases between them. Germline lookup yields CDR1 MDHEN and CDR2 SYDVKM. The CDR3, as DNA: TGTGCCAGCAGTTCACTAGGCCGGGAGCAGTTCTTC. It codes for CASSSLGREQFF.

The chain links TRBV6-5 to TRBJ2-3; D is ambiguous. Trimming pared 6 bases from V and 0 bases from J, leaving 13 bases between. CDR1 MNHEY and CDR2 SVGAGI come from the germline V gene. The CDR3 loop spans 15 amino acids. The CDR3 is CASSAISPSTDTQYF. The DNA of the CDR3 is TGTGCCAGCAGCGCGATTAGCCCTAGCACAGATACGCAGTATTTT.

V gene TRBV18 combines with J gene TRBJ1-4; D not certain. V was trimmed by 0 bases and J by 8 bases, leaving 7 bases between them. CDR3 size: 13 residues. CDR1 and CDR2 (germline): KGHSH, LQKENI. The CDR3 protein is CASSPPPAEKLFF. CDR3 DNA sequence: TGTGCCAGCTCACCACCCCCGGCAGAAAAACTGTTTTTT.

This clone was detected once. The rearrangement links TRBV11-2 to TRBJ2-7; possible D gene TRBD1, 6 bases. Germline V CDR1 and CDR2: SGHAT, FQNNGV. V was pared by 3 bases and J by 5 bases, with 8 bases between. CDR3 size: 12 residues. The CDR3 DNA reads TGTGCCAGCAGCTTTAAGGGGGACGAGCAGTACTTC. Translation: CASSFKGDEQYF. Full variable domain (outside the CDR3, taken from reference TRBV11-2 and TRBJ2-7): EAGVAQSPRYKIIEKRQSVAFWCNPISGHATLYWYQQILGQGPKLLIQFQNNGVVDDSQLPKDRFSAERLKGVDSTLKIQPAKLEDSAVYLCASSFKGDEQYFGPGTRLTVT.

In its sample, this clone was seen many times. This sequence joins TRBV19 and TRBJ1-1; D might be TRBD1 (6 bases). Germline CDR1 is LNHDA and CDR2 is SQIVND (reference sequence). This CDR3 is 13 amino acids long. V dropped 5 bases and J dropped 1 base, with 8 bases sitting between them. CDR3 protein: CASSAGANTEAFF. CDR3 DNA: TGTGCCAGTAGTGCAGGGGCGAACACTGAAGCTTTCTTT.

The chain has TRBV2 and TRBJ1-3; D is uncertain. Germline CDR1 is SNHLY and CDR2 is FYNNEI. Trimming cost V 6 bases and J 7 bases, with 13 bases left between them. This CDR3 has 13 residues. The CDR3 sequence is CASRGPVWNTIYF. The DNA for the CDR3 is TGTGCCAGCAGAGGGCCCGTTTGGAACACCATATATTTT. Drawing the rest from reference TRBV2 and TRBJ1-3, the complete variable domain is EPEVTQTPSHQVTQMGQEVILRCVPISNHLYFYWYRQILGQKVEFLVSFYNNEISEKSEIFDDQFSVERPDGSNFTLKIRSTKLEDSAMYFCASRGPVWNTIYFGEGSWLTVV.

The gene calls are TRBV10-3 and TRBJ2-7; the match to TRBD1 covers 7 bases. The CDR3 is made up of 13 amino acids. V was clipped by 2 bases and J by 10 bases; unmatched bases: 8. Germline-derived CDR1 and CDR2 are ENHRY and SYGVKD. CDR3 DNA sequence: TGTGCCATCAGTGAGCCACAGGGGAGTAACCAGTACTTC. It specifies CAISEPQGSNQYF.

The J gene is TRBJ2-2, the V gene TRBV18; either TRBD1 or TRBD2 may fit D (6 bases each). Trimming shortened V by 6 bases and J by 5 bases, and 22 bases separated the two germline ends. The CDR3 sequence is 17 residues long. The germline V gene has CDR1 KGHSH and CDR2 LQKENI. The CDR3 DNA reads as TGTGCCAGCTCCCCATCAGGGGACTCCGGAGCGACCGGGGAGCTGTTTTTT. This sequence encodes CASSPSGDSGATGELFF.

The V gene is TRBV7-9, the J gene TRBJ2-6; D not certain. V was cut by 2 bases and J by 2 bases, with 7 bases left in between. This CDR3 is 15 amino acids long. Germline assignment: CDR1 SEHNR and CDR2 FQNEAQ (reference sequence). The CDR3 sequence is CASSLMSTGANVLTF. Here the CDR3 DNA reads TGTGCCAGCAGCTTAATGAGTACTGGGGCCAACGTCCTGACTTTC.

This chain joins TRBV6-4 and TRBJ2-2; D is unclear. The CDR3 extends over 12 amino acids. Per germline, CDR1 MRHNA and CDR2 SNTAGT. Trimming shortened V by 8 bases and J by 5 bases, and 9 bases separated the two germline ends. CDR3 residues: CASRFGTGELFF. The CDR3 nucleotides are TGTGCCAGCCGTTTTGGAACCGGGGAGCTGTTTTTT.

This clone turned up a few times. The V and J genes are TRBV28 and TRBJ1-6; D is possibly TRBD1 (6 bases). The CDR3 has 11 amino acids. In germline, CDR1 is MDHEN, CDR2 SYDVKM. V was shortened by 5 bases and J by 13 bases, with 9 bases between the two germline ends. In DNA, the CDR3 is TGTGCCAGCAGTCGAGGGGGGCCCCTCCACTTT. Its translation is CASSRGGPLHF.